The 29 T cell receptor beta chains in this list originate from one sample, sequenced in a study of T cells in localized non-small cell lung cancer. Profiled with immunoSEQ multiplex PCR; TCRdb holds only in-frame clones, not every one. The sample yields roughly 76,000 clones, around 80% seen once. Sequences were derived from PBMCs, sampled before any cancer treatment. These receptors all stem from a man between 40 and 70 years old with stage II squamous cell lung carcinoma.

This clone has just a few counts. V usage is TRBV10-3 and J usage is TRBJ2-7; 9 bases agree with TRBD2. This CDR3 comprises 15 residues. With V trimmed by 8 bases and J by 4 bases, 12 bases remained unmatched. Germline values: CDR1 ENHRY, CDR2 SYGVKD. Written as DNA, the CDR3 is TGTGCCATCGGGCAGGGGTCTAGCGGGGCTTACGAGCAGTACTTC. This translates into CAIGQGSSGAYEQYF.

The V and J genes are TRBV7-3 and TRBJ1-1; D remains ambiguous. The germline gives CDR1 SGHTA, CDR2 FQGTGA. V was trimmed by 1 base and J by 8 bases, leaving 14 bases between them. The CDR3 contains 14 residues. CDR3 DNA: TGTGCCAGCAGCTTAATTGGTTTCGGAGAGGAAGCTTTCTTT. Protein product: CASSLIGFGEEAFF.

There are a few counts of this clone. The rearrangement uses TRBV28 and TRBJ2-1; no reliable D call. Trimming removed 4 bases at V and 8 bases at J, with 6 bases between. CDR1 MDHEN and CDR2 SYDVKM come from the germline V gene. CDR3 length equals 11 residues. CDR3 in DNA: TGTGCCAGCAGTTCCAGCGATGAGCAGTTCTTC. This translates into CASSSSDEQFF.

The gene calls are TRBV5-4 and TRBJ2-1; D call uncertain. The length of the CDR3 is 15 residues. V lost 4 bases to trimming and J lost 8 bases, with 19 bases between them. Germline CDR1 and CDR2: SGHNT and YYREEE (reference sequence). CDR3 protein: CASSPERVADYEQFF. CDR3 DNA: TGTGCCAGCAGCCCTGAACGGGTAGCAGACTATGAGCAGTTCTTC.

The chain has TRBV5-1 and TRBJ2-5; TRBD2 agrees at 8 bases. This CDR3 has 15 amino acids. The germline gives CDR1 SGHRS, CDR2 YFSETQ. The V and J ends lost 0 bases and 4 bases, in that order; junction bases with no gene match: 5. The CDR3 DNA reads as TGCGCCAGCAGCTTGGCGCGGGGGGCGGGAGAGACCCAGTACTTC. The encoded protein is CASSLARGAGETQYF.

The chain couples TRBV7-6 to TRBJ2-7; 11 bases are shared with TRBD2. The CDR3 sequence is 14 residues long. The ends lost 5 bases at V and 6 bases at J; junction bases unmatched: 6. Germline CDR1 reads SGHVS; CDR2 reads FNYEAQ. DNA of the CDR3: TGTGCCAGCAGCGCACTAGCGGGGGATCTCGAGCAGTACTTC. This encodes CASSALAGDLEQYF. The entire variable domain, with the rest obtained from reference TRBV7-6 and TRBJ2-7, is as follows: GAGVSQSPRYKVTKRGQDVALRCDPISGHVSLYWYRQALGQGPEFLTYFNYEAQQDKSGLPNDRFSAERPEGSISTLTIQRTEQRDSAMYRCASSALAGDLEQYFGPGTRLTVT.

The chain is built from TRBV7-3 and TRBJ2-1; D not certain. Deletions cut 0 bases from V and 10 bases from J, with 10 bases between. CDR1 and CDR2 (germline): SGHTA, FQGTGA. The CDR3 contains 13 residues. CDR3 residues: CASSLTLYGEQFF. The CDR3 DNA reads TGTGCCAGCAGCTTAACGTTATACGGGGAGCAGTTCTTC.

The chain joins TRBV18 to TRBJ1-4; no reliable D call. Germline loops: CDR1 KGHSH, CDR2 LQKENI. V gave up 2 bases and J gave up 2 bases, with 12 bases separating them. This CDR3 comprises 16 residues. CDR3 nucleotide sequence: TGTGCCAGCTCACCAAGGCAGCTCGCCACTAATGAAAAACTGTTTTTT. Residues: CASSPRQLATNEKLFF.

V is TRBV7-8 and J is TRBJ1-5, with a possible D match to TRBD1 (5 bases). The CDR3 sequence is 13 residues long. The germline CDR1 and CDR2 sequences are SGHVS and FQNEAQ. V lost 8 bases, J lost 7 bases, and 15 bases lay in between. The CDR3 is CASSGGSGQPQHF. The CDR3 bases are TGTGCCAGCTCCGGGGGAAGTGGGCAGCCCCAGCATTTT. The entire variable domain, with the rest obtained from reference TRBV7-8 and TRBJ1-5, is as follows: GAGVSQSPRYKVAKRGQDVALRCDPISGHVSLFWYQQALGQGPEFLTYFQNEAQLDKSGLPSDRFFAERPEGSVSTLKIQRTQQEDSAVYLCASSGGSGQPQHFGDGTRLSIL.

This clone was seen a few times. The chain combines TRBV4-1 with TRBJ1-5, with D unclear. The ends were cut back, 3 bases at V and 3 bases at J, with 12 bases in the middle. Germline CDR1 MGHRA, CDR2 YSYEKL. The CDR3 covers 15 residues. The CDR3 DNA follows: TGCGCCAGCAGCCAGGAACCGGGAGACAATCAGCCCCAGCATTTT. Its translation is CASSQEPGDNQPQHF.

A single count supports this clone. The rearrangement joins TRBV27 to TRBJ1-6; unclear D gene. The germline V and J ends were trimmed by 5 bases and 7 bases, with 15 bases remaining between them. The germline V gene encodes CDR1 MNHEY and CDR2 SMNVEV (reference sequence). This CDR3 region has 15 residues. CDR3 bases: TGTGCCAGCAGTCCCTGGCCCGCCAGGAATTCACCCCTCCACTTT. It codes for CASSPWPARNSPLHF.

The chain is built from TRBV27 and TRBJ1-1; unclear D gene. V lost 4 bases and J 7 bases, leaving 10 bases between the germline ends. There are 12 residues in the CDR3. Germline V gene sequence: CDR1 MNHEY, CDR2 SMNVEV (reference sequence). CDR3 in amino acids: CASSSWQSEAFF. CDR3 DNA: TGTGCCAGCAGTTCCTGGCAGAGTGAAGCTTTCTTT.

This chain connects TRBV5-1 to TRBJ1-5; TRBD1 agrees at 8 bases. The CDR3 extends over 14 amino acids. Germline CDR1 reads SGHRS; CDR2 reads YFSETQ. Trimming removed 1 base from V and 8 bases from J; junction bases left unmatched: 5. Here the CDR3 reads CASSLSGGREPQHF. For the CDR3, the DNA is TGCGCCAGCAGCTTGTCAGGGGGCCGCGAGCCCCAGCATTTT.

The chain joins TRBV7-8 to TRBJ1-2; D gene ambiguous. Germline CDR1 is SGHVS and CDR2 is FQNEAQ. V gave up 4 bases and J gave up 6 bases, with 12 bases separating them. The CDR3 totals 13 residues. CDR3 region: CASSSDTDDGYTF. The CDR3 DNA reads TGTGCCAGCAGCTCCGACACAGATGATGGCTACACCTTC.

For the CDR3, the DNA is TGTGCCAGCAGTCCACAGGGGGGAAGCTCCTACGAGCAGTACTTC. This gives the protein CASSPQGGSSYEQYF. This chain connects TRBV28 to TRBJ2-7; 8 bases agree with TRBD1. CDR3 length: 15 amino acids. CDR1 and CDR2 from the germline V gene are MDHEN and SYDVKM. Trimming cost V 5 bases and J 0 bases; bases outside gene matches: 6.

This chain uses TRBV28 with TRBJ2-7, with 9 bases that match TRBD1. This CDR3 contains 14 residues. The germline V gene encodes CDR1 MDHEN and CDR2 SYDVKM. The V and J ends lost 2 bases and 6 bases, in that order; junction bases with no gene match: 5. The CDR3 spells CASSLGDRVSEQYF. CDR3 coding DNA: TGTGCCAGCAGTTTAGGGGACAGGGTAAGCGAGCAGTACTTC.

This CDR3 reads CASSLGTTGAEQYF. Written as DNA, the CDR3 is TGTGCCAGCAGCTTAGGGACAACTGGGGCCGAGCAGTACTTC. This chain connects TRBV7-9 to TRBJ2-7, with D maybe TRBD1 (5 bases). Germline V gene data show CDR1 as SEHNR and CDR2 as FQNEAQ (reference sequence). The length of the CDR3 is 14 residues. Trimming removed 1 base at V and 6 bases at J, with 13 bases between.

The chain employs TRBV6-4 and TRBJ2-1; 7 bases map to TRBD2. CDR1 is MRHNA, CDR2 SNTAGT, per germline. The trim removed 3 bases at V and 0 bases at J, leaving 2 bases unmatched. The CDR3 has 15 residues. Written as DNA, the CDR3 is TGTGCCAGCAGTGAGGGGGGGAACTCCTACAATGAGCAGTTCTTC. Translating it yields CASSEGGNSYNEQFF.

The chain couples TRBV27 to TRBJ1-5; 7 nucleotides align to TRBD1. The germline V gene has CDR1 MNHEY and CDR2 SMNVEV (reference sequence). The V and J ends lost 0 bases and 9 bases, in that order; junction bases with no gene match: 8. The CDR3 length is 15 residues. The CDR3 region is CASSLSGTAARPQHF. DNA for the CDR3: TGTGCCAGCAGTTTATCGGGGACAGCAGCGCGGCCCCAGCATTTT.

The chain combines TRBV6-6 with TRBJ1-1, with 9 bases fitting TRBD1. The ends lost 2 bases at V and 1 base at J; junction bases unmatched: 2. Per germline, CDR1 MNHNY and CDR2 SVGAGI (reference sequence). The CDR3 length is 15 residues. The CDR3 nucleotides are TGTGCCAGCAGTTACCGGGGACAGGGGAACACTGAAGCTTTCTTT. The encoded protein is CASSYRGQGNTEAFF.

This chain connects TRBV21-1 to TRBJ2-1; the DNA was not compared with TRBD2, the D call given in the table. TRBV21-1 is listed as a pseudogene. The CDR3 covers 17 residues. CDR3 bases: TGTGCCAGCAGCAAACTGCGGCGGGAAGGCTCCTACAATGAGCAGTTCTTC. It encodes CASSKLRREGSYNEQFF.

This sequence joins TRBV11-2 and TRBJ2-7; D may be TRBD2 (5 bases). V lost 5 bases, J lost 5 bases, and 22 bases lay in between. This CDR3 has 16 residues. CDR1 and CDR2 from the germline V gene are SGHAT and FQNNGV. CDR3 nucleotide sequence: TGTGCCAGCAGCCCATCCCGCGGGCGGTTTGCGGACGAGCAGTACTTC. It specifies CASSPSRGRFADEQYF.

The chain employs TRBV9 and TRBJ2-6; unclear D gene. Trimming shortened V by 4 bases and J by 2 bases, and 7 bases separated the two germline ends. The CDR3 spans 14 residues. CDR1 is SGDLS and CDR2 is YYNGEE in the germline V gene. In DNA form, the CDR3 reads TGTGCCAGCAGCCCCTCCACTGGGGCCAACGTCCTGACTTTC. Translated: CASSPSTGANVLTF.

The rearrangement uses TRBV9 and TRBJ2-1; D remains ambiguous. The CDR3 spans 15 residues. V was shortened by 0 bases and J by 0 bases, with 7 bases between the two germline ends. CDR1 and CDR2 (germline): SGDLS, YYNGEE. This CDR3 reads CASSVGGNSYNEQFF. CDR3 sequence (DNA): TGTGCCAGCAGCGTAGGGGGAAACTCCTACAATGAGCAGTTCTTC.

By share, this clone counts as hyperexpanded. The chain recombines TRBV5-1 with TRBJ1-2; 7 bases are a match to TRBD1. The germline CDR1 and CDR2 sequences are SGHRS and YFSETQ. Unmatched junction bases numbered 1, after V lost 2 bases and J lost 6 bases. This CDR3 has 12 amino acids. In nucleotides, the CDR3 is TGCGCCAGCAGCTTACAGGGGAATGGCTACACCTTC. This translates into CASSLQGNGYTF.

The chain uses TRBV14 and TRBJ2-7, with TRBD2 as a possible D gene (6 bases). Germline CDR1 is SGHDN and CDR2 is FVKESK. The CDR3 consists of 15 residues. Trimming removed 0 bases at V and 5 bases at J, with 14 bases between. In nucleotides, the CDR3 is TGTGCCAGCAGCCAAGAATCAAGCGGGCTTCACGAGCAGTACTTC. It encodes CASSQESSGLHEQYF.

This clone appeared once. The rearrangement joins TRBV7-9 to TRBJ2-5; D is uncertain. The CDR3 has 15 residues. Germline CDR1 is SEHNR and CDR2 is FQNEAQ (reference sequence). V lost 7 bases to trimming and J lost 4 bases, with 19 bases between them. Here the CDR3 reads CASNWGRSWIETQYF. DNA of the CDR3: TGTGCCAGCAACTGGGGTCGCAGTTGGATAGAGACCCAGTACTTC.

The chain links TRBV4-1 to TRBJ2-3; no clear D gene. CDR1 is MGHRA and CDR2 is YSYEKL in the germline V gene. Trimming removed 0 bases at V and 2 bases at J, with 9 bases between. The CDR3 has 15 amino acids. The CDR3 DNA follows: TGCGCCAGCAGCCAAGATTCAGGATTCACAGATACGCAGTATTTT. Residues: CASSQDSGFTDTQYF.

The gene calls are TRBV5-1 and TRBJ1-6; possible D gene TRBD1, 5 bases. CDR3 length equals 16 residues. V shed 3 bases and J shed 5 bases, with 15 bases lying between them. CDR1 and CDR2 (germline): SGHRS, YFSETQ. CDR3 DNA: TGCGCCAGCAGCTACACGGGACGGAAGAATAATTCACCCCTCCACTTT. It specifies CASSYTGRKNNSPLHF.